This note documents a single T cell receptor beta chain sequence. Participants' own reports of clinical history determined their cohort assignment. Trimming stripped 5 bases from V and 0 bases from J, with 14 bases between. The CDR3 has 16 residues. Germline CDR1 and CDR2: LNHDA and SQIVND (reference sequence). The data originate from a study of blood T cell repertoires in COVID-19. Study background: Acute and convalescent COVID-19 samples came from the United States, Italy and Spain. Sources were T cells, B-cell-depleted T cells, or PBMCs; the material itself was cDNA or gDNA.

Original methodology: Estimation of nucleated cell counts relied on the amplification of reference gene primers. The protocol was immunoSEQ multiplex PCR, while the TCRdb copy is restricted to in-frame clones and leaves out a portion. V and J calls and clone size follow that table, whereas D and trimming were derived from the DNA. The repertoire has a few hundred thousand clones, over 75% of them found once; the top ten carry about 1.5%. The sequence was collected from a woman in her late teens or twenties who had been exposed to COVID-19. The chain recombines TRBV19 with TRBJ2-1, with D possibly being TRBD1 (5 bases). Sequences were obtained from PBMCs or T cells enriched from blood (not recorded which). This CDR3 reads CASSSFLGASYNEQFF. DNA for the CDR3: TGTGCCAGTAGTTCCTTTCTAGGGGCCTCCTACAATGAGCAGTTCTTC.